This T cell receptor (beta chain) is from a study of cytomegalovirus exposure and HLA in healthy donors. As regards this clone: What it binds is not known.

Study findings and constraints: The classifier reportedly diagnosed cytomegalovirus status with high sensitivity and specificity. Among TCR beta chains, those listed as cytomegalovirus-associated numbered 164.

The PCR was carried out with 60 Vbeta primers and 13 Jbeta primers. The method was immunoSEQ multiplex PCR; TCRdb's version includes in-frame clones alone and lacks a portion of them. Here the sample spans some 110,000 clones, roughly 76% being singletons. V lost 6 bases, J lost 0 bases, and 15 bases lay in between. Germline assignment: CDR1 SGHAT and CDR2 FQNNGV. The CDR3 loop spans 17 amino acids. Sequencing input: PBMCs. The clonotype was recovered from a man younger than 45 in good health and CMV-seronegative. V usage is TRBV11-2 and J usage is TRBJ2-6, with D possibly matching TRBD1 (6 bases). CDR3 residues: CASSLGTRNSGANVLTF. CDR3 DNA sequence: TGTGCCAGCAGTCTTGGGACACGCAACTCTGGGGCCAACGTCCTGACTTTC. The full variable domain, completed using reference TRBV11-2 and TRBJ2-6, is EAGVAQSPRYKIIEKRQSVAFWCNPISGHATLYWYQQILGQGPKLLIQFQNNGVVDDSQLPKDRFSAERLKGVDSTLKIQPAKLEDSAVYLCASSLGTRNSGANVLTFGAGSRLTVL.